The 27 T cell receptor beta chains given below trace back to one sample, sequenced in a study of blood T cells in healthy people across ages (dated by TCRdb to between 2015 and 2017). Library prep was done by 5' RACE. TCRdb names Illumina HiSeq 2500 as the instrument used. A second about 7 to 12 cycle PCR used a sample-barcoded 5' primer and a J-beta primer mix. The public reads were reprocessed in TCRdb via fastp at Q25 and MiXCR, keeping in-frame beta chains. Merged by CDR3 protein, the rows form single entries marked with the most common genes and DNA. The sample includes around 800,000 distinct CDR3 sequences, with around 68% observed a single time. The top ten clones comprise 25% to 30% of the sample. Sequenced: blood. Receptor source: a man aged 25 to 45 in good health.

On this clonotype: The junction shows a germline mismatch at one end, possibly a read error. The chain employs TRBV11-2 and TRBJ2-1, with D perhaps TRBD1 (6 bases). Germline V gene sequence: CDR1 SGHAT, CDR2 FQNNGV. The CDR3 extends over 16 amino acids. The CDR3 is CASSQTGTSSYKEQFF. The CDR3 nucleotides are TGTGCCAGCAGCCAAACAGGGACGAGCTCCTACAAGGAGCAGTTCTTC.

CDR3 DNA: TGCGCCAGCAGCCAGCACAACAGGCCGAGCTCCTACGAGCAGTACTTC. Translating it yields CASSQHNRPSSYEQYF. The V gene is TRBV4-1, the J gene TRBJ2-7, with D maybe TRBD1 (5 bases). V lost 3 bases, J lost 0 bases, and 15 bases lay in between. Germline V gene data show CDR1 as MGHRA and CDR2 as YSYEKL. The CDR3 covers 16 residues.

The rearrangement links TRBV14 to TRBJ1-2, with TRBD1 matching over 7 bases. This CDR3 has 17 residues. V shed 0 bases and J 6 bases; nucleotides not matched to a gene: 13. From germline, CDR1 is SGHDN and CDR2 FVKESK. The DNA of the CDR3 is TGTGCCAGCAGCCAAGATTGGGACAGAACCCTAGTAGATGGCTACACCTTC. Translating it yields CASSQDWDRTLVDGYTF.

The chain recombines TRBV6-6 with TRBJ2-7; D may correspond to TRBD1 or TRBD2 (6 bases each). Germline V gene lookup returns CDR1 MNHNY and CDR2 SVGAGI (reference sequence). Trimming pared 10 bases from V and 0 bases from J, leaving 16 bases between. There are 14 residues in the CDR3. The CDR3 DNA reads TGTGCCACCCGAAGGGGGGACCTCTCCTACGAGCAGTACTTC. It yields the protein CATRRGDLSYEQYF.

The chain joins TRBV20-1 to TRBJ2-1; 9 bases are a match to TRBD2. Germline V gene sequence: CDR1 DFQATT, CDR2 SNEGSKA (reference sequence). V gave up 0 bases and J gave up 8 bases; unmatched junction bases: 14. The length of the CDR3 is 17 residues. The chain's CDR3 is CSARDFPAGGLSDEQFF. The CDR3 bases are TGCAGTGCTAGAGATTTCCCAGCGGGGGGTCTTAGCGATGAGCAGTTCTTC.

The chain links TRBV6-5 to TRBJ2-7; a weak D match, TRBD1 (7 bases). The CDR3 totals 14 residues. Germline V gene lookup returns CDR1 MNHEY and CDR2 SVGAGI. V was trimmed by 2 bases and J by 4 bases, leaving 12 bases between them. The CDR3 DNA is TGTGCCAGCAGTTACGGGGGGACAGTATACGAGCAGTACTTC. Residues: CASSYGGTVYEQYF.

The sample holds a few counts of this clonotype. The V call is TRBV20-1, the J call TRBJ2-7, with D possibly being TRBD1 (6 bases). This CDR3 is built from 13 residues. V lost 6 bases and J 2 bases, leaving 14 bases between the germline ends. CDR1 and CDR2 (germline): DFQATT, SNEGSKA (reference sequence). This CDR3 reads CSAPRDTTYEQYF. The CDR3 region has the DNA TGCAGTGCCCCCCGGGACACTACCTACGAGCAGTACTTC.

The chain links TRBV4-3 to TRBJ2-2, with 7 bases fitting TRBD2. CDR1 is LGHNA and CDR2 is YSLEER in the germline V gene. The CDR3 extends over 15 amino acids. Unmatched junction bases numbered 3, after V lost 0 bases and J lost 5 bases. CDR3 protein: CASSQEWGGTGELFF. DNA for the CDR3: TGCGCCAGCAGCCAAGAATGGGGAGGGACCGGGGAGCTGTTTTTT.

The CDR3 DNA sequence: TGTGCCAGCAGCCAACAGGCGGCGAGCTCCTACGAGCAGTACTTC. It specifies CASSQQAASSYEQYF. The chain uses TRBV14 and TRBJ2-7; no definite D call. CDR1 and CDR2 from the germline V gene are SGHDN and FVKESK. V was clipped by 2 bases and J by 0 bases, with 11 bases between them. This CDR3 contains 15 residues. Filled out from reference TRBV14 and TRBJ2-7, the complete variable domain reads EAGVTQFPSHSVIEKGQTVTLRCDPISGHDNLYWYRRVMGKEIKFLLHFVKESKQDESGMPNNRFLAERTGGTYSTLKVQPAELEDSGVYFCASSQQAASSYEQYFGPGTRLTVT.

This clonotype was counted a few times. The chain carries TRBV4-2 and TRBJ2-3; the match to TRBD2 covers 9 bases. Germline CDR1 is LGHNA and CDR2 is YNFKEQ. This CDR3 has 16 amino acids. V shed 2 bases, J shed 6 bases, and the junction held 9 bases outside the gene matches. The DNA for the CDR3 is TGTGCCAGCAGCCAAACTAGCGGGCCCCCCGTGGATACGCAGTATTTT. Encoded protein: CASSQTSGPPVDTQYF.

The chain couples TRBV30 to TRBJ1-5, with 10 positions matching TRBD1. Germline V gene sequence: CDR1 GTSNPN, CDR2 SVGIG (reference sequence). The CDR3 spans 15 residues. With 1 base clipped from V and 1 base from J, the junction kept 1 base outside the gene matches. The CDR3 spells CAWSAGQGSNQPQHF. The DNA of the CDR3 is TGTGCCTGGAGTGCGGGACAGGGGAGCAATCAGCCCCAGCATTTT.

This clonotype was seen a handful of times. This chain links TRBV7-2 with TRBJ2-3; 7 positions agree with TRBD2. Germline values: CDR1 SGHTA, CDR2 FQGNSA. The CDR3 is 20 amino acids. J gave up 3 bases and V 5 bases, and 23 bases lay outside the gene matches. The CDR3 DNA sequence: TGTGCCAGCAGCCACCCCAGGACTACCAACGGGGGGAGGTCGACAGATACGCAGTATTTT. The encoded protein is CASSHPRTTNGGRSTDTQYF.

The CDR3 DNA reads as TGTGCCAGCGCTTACTTACAATATCAGCCCCAGCATTTT. Translating it yields CASAYLQYQPQHF. The chain uses TRBV2 and TRBJ1-5; no reliable D call. This CDR3 is built from 13 residues. Germline V gene data show CDR1 as SNHLY and CDR2 as FYNNEI. Between the trimmed V and J ends, which lost 8 bases and 5 bases, there was a span of 13 bases.

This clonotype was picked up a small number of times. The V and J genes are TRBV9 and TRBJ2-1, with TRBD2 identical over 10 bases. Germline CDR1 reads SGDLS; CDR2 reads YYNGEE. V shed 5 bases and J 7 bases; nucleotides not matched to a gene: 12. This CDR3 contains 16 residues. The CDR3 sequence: CASSTRVGLAANEQFF. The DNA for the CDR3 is TGTGCCAGCAGTACAAGGGTCGGACTAGCGGCTAATGAGCAGTTCTTC.

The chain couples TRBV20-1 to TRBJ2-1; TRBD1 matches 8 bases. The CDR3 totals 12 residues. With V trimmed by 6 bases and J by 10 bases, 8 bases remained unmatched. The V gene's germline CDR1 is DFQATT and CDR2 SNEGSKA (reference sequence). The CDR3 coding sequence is TGCAGTGCAAAAGACAGGGGTGGGGAGCAGTTCTTC. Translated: CSAKDRGGEQFF.

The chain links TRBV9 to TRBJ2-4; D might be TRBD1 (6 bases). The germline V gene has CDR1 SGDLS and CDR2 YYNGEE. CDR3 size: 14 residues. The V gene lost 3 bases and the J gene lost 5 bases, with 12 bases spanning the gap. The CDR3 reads CASSGVHRENIQYF. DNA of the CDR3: TGTGCCAGCAGCGGCGTGCACAGGGAAAACATTCAGTACTTC.

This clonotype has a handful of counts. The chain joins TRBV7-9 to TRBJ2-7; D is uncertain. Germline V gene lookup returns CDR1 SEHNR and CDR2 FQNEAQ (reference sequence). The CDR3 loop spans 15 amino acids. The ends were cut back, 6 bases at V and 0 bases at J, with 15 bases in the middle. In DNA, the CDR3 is TGTGCCAGCAGTTTGGGAAGTGGAGACTCCTACGAGCAGTACTTC. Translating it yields CASSLGSGDSYEQYF.

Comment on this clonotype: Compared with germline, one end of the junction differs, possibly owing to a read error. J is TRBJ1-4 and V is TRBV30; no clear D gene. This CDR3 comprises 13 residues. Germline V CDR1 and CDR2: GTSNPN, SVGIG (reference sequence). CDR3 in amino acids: CAWTRQNNEKLFF. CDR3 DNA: TGTGCCTGGACGAGGCAGAATAATGAAAAGCTGTTTTTT.

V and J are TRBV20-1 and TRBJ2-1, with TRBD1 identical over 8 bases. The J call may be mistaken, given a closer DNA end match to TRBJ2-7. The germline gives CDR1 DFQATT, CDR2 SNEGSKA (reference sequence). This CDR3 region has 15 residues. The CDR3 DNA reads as TGCAGTGCTAGATCTCCGGCAGGGGGCAAATACGAGCAGTACTTC. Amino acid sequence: CSARSPAGGKYEQYF.

The CDR3 region is CASSGRLAGAPSSYNEQFF. In DNA, the CDR3 is TGTGCCAGTAGCGGTAGACTAGCGGGGGCCCCGAGCTCCTACAATGAGCAGTTCTTC. The chain joins TRBV19 to TRBJ2-1; 12 bases are a match to TRBD2. Germline V gene sequence: CDR1 LNHDA, CDR2 SQIVND (reference sequence). CDR3 length: 19 amino acids. Unmatched junction bases numbered 12, after V lost 6 bases and J lost 0 bases.

CDR3 bases: TGCGCCAGCAGCTCCACGAGCCCGGGAAACATTCAGTACTTC. Its translation: CASSSTSPGNIQYF. The chain links TRBV5-1 to TRBJ2-4; D is unresolved. The ends were cut back, 3 bases at V and 6 bases at J, with 13 bases in the middle. The CDR3 runs 14 residues. Germline CDR1 SGHRS, CDR2 YFSETQ.

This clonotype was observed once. The DNA for the CDR3 is TGTGCCAGCAGAGTGGAAGGGCGTAGAGGTTCACCCCTCCACTTT. Encoded protein: CASRVEGRRGSPLHF. J is TRBJ1-6 and V is TRBV2, with D uncertain. This CDR3 is 15 amino acids long. Germline CDR1 reads SNHLY; CDR2 reads FYNNEI. Deletions cut 6 bases from V and 9 bases from J, with 18 bases between.

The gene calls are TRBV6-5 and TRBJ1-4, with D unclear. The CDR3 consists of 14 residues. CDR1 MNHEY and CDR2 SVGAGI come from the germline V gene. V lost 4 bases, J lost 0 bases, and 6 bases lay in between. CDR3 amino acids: CASSFASTNEKLFF. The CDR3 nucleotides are TGTGCCAGCAGTTTCGCCTCAACTAATGAAAAACTGTTTTTT.

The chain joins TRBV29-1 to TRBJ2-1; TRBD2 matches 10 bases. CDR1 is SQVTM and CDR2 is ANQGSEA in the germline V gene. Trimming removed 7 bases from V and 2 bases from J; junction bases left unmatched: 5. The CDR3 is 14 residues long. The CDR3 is CSGLAGGPYNEQFF. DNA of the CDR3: TGCAGCGGGTTAGCGGGGGGTCCCTACAATGAGCAGTTCTTC.

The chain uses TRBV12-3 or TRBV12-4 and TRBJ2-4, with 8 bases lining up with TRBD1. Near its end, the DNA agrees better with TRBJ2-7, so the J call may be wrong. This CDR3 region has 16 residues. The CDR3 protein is CASSSFAGTGDYEQYF. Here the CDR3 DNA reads TGTGCCAGCAGCTCTTTCGCCGGGACAGGAGACTACGAGCAGTACTTC.

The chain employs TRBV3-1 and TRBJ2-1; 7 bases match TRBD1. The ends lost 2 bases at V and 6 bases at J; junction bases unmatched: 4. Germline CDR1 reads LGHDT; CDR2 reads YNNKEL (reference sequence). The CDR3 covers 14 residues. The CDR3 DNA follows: TGTGCCAGCAGCCAATTAGGGGGCCGCAATGAGCAGTTCTTC. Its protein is CASSQLGGRNEQFF.

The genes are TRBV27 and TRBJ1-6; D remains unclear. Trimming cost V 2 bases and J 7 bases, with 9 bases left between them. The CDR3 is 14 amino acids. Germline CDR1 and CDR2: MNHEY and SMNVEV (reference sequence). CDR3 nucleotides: TGTGCCAGCAGTTTAGGCCCGGAGAATTCACCCCTCCACTTT. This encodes CASSLGPENSPLHF.